The subject of this entry is one T cell receptor (beta chain). What it binds is not known. The sample originates from a study of T cell responses to AZD1222 COVID-19 vaccine. General observations from the study: Epitopes outside B.1.351 and B.1.1.7 mutated regions reportedly drew nearly half of spike TCRs.

Profiling relied on immunoSEQ multiplex PCR, and the TCRdb table lists in-frame clones only, not all of them. The sample has roughly 84,000 clones; roughly 85% are singletons. The CDR3 spans 15 residues. The germline gives CDR1 SGHRS, CDR2 YFSETQ. J lost 8 bases, V lost 7 bases, and 11 bases had no gene match. The sample here was peripheral blood, taken 28 days after the second AZD1222 dose. The TCR sequence derives from an adult who received the AZD1222 COVID-19 vaccine. The chain employs TRBV5-1 and TRBJ1-6; 8 nucleotides align to TRBD1. Here the CDR3 DNA reads TGCGCCAGCCAGGAAGGTGGCAGGGGGCATTCACCCCTCCACTTT. Amino acids: CASQEGGRGHSPLHF.